A selection of T cell receptor beta chains follows, all from one sample in a study of early T cells in non-severe SARS-CoV-2 infection. TCRdb re-called the 5' RACE reads with MiXCR, one entry per CDR3 protein. This repertoire shows about 18,000 distinct CDR3 sequences, roughly 6% found once; its top ten account for about 6%. Source material: whole blood. The source is an adult who was a healthcare worker with PCR-confirmed SARS-CoV-2 infection or an uninfected control (not recorded which). Each CDR3 is given with its conserved first and last residue. The D gene is left open where the match is weak. Clone size is given for some rows only: seen once, a few or many times, or a class if the clone is expanded.

D: NA
V: TRBV20-1
J: TRBJ2-1
size: many
length: 14
DNA: TGCAGTGTAGGTATAGCGGAGACGACAAATGAGCAGTTCTTC
CDR3: CSVGIAETTNEQFF

D: TRBD1
V: TRBV5-1
J: TRBJ1-6
size: many
length: 17
DNA: TGCGCCAGCAGCACCGGGACAGGCCGGGGATTGGATTCACCCCTCCACTTT
CDR3: CASSTGTGRGLDSPLHF

D: NA
V: TRBV20-1
J: TRBJ2-3
size: NA
length: 12
DNA: TGCAGTGCCCCGGCCGGGGCAGATACGCAGTATTTT
CDR3: CSAPAGADTQYF

D: NA
V: TRBV4-2
J: TRBJ2-3
size: many
length: 13
DNA: TGTGCCAGCAGCTCCCTAGGCCGAGATACGCAGTATTTT
CDR3: CASSSLGRDTQYF

D: NA
V: TRBV7-3
J: TRBJ2-3
size: NA
length: 17
DNA: TGTGCCAGCAGCTTAATCGGAGGGGGAAATGATATGGATACGCAGTATTTT
CDR3: CASSLIGGGNDMDTQYF

D: TRBD1
V: TRBV6-5
J: TRBJ2-3
size: many
length: 17
DNA: TGTGCCAGCAGTTACTCGAGGGCAGGGGGTCGCACAGATACGCAGTATTTT
CDR3: CASSYSRAGGRTDTQYF

D: NA
V: TRBV5-5
J: TRBJ1-6
size: many
length: 13
DNA: TGTGCCAGCAGCTACGGACGGGACTCACCCCTCCACTTT
CDR3: CASSYGRDSPLHF

D: TRBD2
V: TRBV3-1
J: TRBJ2-1
size: many
length: 17
DNA: TGTGCCAGCAGCCCAACTAGACTAGCGGGAGGGGGGAATGAGCAGTTCTTC
CDR3: CASSPTRLAGGGNEQFF

D: NA
V: TRBV19
J: TRBJ2-1
size: many
length: 13
DNA: TGTGCCAGCCGGACACGCTCCTACAATGAGCAGTTCTTC
CDR3: CASRTRSYNEQFF

D: NA
V: TRBV7-2
J: TRBJ1-2
size: medium-sized
length: 13
DNA: TGTGCCAGCAGCTTAGAGGTCAACTATGGCTACACCTTC
CDR3: CASSLEVNYGYTF

D: NA
V: TRBV24-1
J: TRBJ2-5
size: many
length: 15
DNA: TGTGCCACCCGTGGAGCCGGCGGGCCCCAAGAGACCCAGTACTTC
CDR3: CATRGAGGPQETQYF

D: NA
V: TRBV12-3/TRBV12-4
J: TRBJ2-1
size: many
length: 15
DNA: TGTGCCAGCAGTTTAAGCGCGAGCTCCTACAATGAGCAGTTCTTC
CDR3: CASSLSASSYNEQFF

D: NA
V: TRBV18
J: TRBJ2-7
size: many
length: 18
DNA: TGTGCCAGCTCACCACGTGTGTCCGTCCAGGGGCTAACCTACGAGCAGTACTTC
CDR3: CASSPRVSVQGLTYEQYF

D: NA
V: TRBV18
J: TRBJ1-2
size: NA
length: 14
DNA: TGTGCCAGCTCCCCCAGAAGCATCGGCTATGGCTACACCTTC
CDR3: CASSPRSIGYGYTF

D: NA
V: TRBV6-6
J: TRBJ2-6
size: many
length: 15
DNA: TGTGCCAGCAGTTACGGAGGGGAAGGGGCCAACGTCCTGACTTTC
CDR3: CASSYGGEGANVLTF

D: TRBD2
V: TRBV12-3/TRBV12-4
J: TRBJ2-3
size: many
length: 16
DNA: TGTGCCAGCAGTCTACTAGCGGGAGGAAGCACAGATACGCAGTATTTT
CDR3: CASSLLAGGSTDTQYF

D: TRBD1
V: TRBV5-6
J: TRBJ1-1
size: many
length: 16
DNA: TGTGCCAGCAGCTTGACTGGACAGGGGCGCCGAACTGAAGCTTTCTTT
CDR3: CASSLTGQGRRTEAFF

D: TRBD2
V: TRBV9
J: TRBJ2-7
size: medium-sized
length: 13
DNA: TGTGCCAGCGGCGGGACTAGCGGTTACGAGCAGTACTTC
CDR3: CASGGTSGYEQYF

D: TRBD1
V: TRBV5-5
J: TRBJ1-5
size: few
length: 15
DNA: TGTGCCAGCAGACCTACAGGGGGCTCGGGTCAGCCCCAGCATTTT
CDR3: CASRPTGGSGQPQHF

D: NA
V: TRBV2
J: TRBJ2-7
size: many
length: 14
DNA: TGTGCCATCTCCTTGGGAAGGGCCTCGGACGAGCAGTACTTC
CDR3: CAISLGRASDEQYF

D: NA
V: TRBV20-1
J: TRBJ2-7
size: many
length: 15
DNA: TGCAGTGCCGCCAGGCGGGCCCCGGTAGTATACGAGCAGTACTTC
CDR3: CSAARRAPVVYEQYF

D: TRBD2
V: TRBV27
J: TRBJ2-1
size: NA
length: 13
DNA: TGTGCCAGCAAGGCGGGAGGGTACAATGAGCAGTTCTTC
CDR3: CASKAGGYNEQFF

D: TRBD1
V: TRBV7-8
J: TRBJ2-1
size: many
length: 14
DNA: TGTGCCAGCAGCAAACAGGGGGCCTACAATGAGCAGTTCTTC
CDR3: CASSKQGAYNEQFF

D: NA
V: TRBV30
J: TRBJ1-2
size: few
length: 13
DNA: TGTGCCTGGAGTACGGGGGGCCTCTATGGCTACACCTTC
CDR3: CAWSTGGLYGYTF

D: NA
V: TRBV5-5
J: TRBJ2-5
size: NA
length: 13
DNA: TGTGCCAGCGGACCAACAGGGACCGAGACCCAGTACTTC
CDR3: CASGPTGTETQYF

D: NA
V: TRBV30
J: TRBJ2-2
size: NA
length: 15
DNA: TGTGCCTGGAGTGCACGAGGGCTACACACCGGGGAGCTGTTTTTT
CDR3: CAWSARGLHTGELFF

D: NA
V: TRBV29-1
J: TRBJ2-5
size: many
length: 14
DNA: TGCAGCGTTGATGGTAGGACCGATTGGGAGACCCAGTACTTC
CDR3: CSVDGRTDWETQYF

D: TRBD2
V: TRBV20-1
J: TRBJ2-7
size: many
length: 15
DNA: TGCAGTGCTAGAGATATTCTAGCGGGAGCTAAGGAGCAGTACTTC
CDR3: CSARDILAGAKEQYF

D: TRBD1
V: TRBV6-1
J: TRBJ1-2
size: many
length: 14
DNA: TGTGCCAGCAGTGAGGGACAGCCAGAAAGAGGCTACACCTTC
CDR3: CASSEGQPERGYTF

D: NA
V: TRBV20-1
J: TRBJ2-1
size: many
length: 15
DNA: TGCAGTGCTAGAGATTACACGGGAGCCTACAATGAGCAGTTCTTC
CDR3: CSARDYTGAYNEQFF

D: TRBD2
V: TRBV12-3/TRBV12-4
J: TRBJ2-7
size: many
length: 16
DNA: TGTGCCAGCAGTTTAGCGTCGCGCGGGGGGAGATACGAGCAGTACTTC
CDR3: CASSLASRGGRYEQYF

D: NA
V: TRBV30
J: TRBJ1-3
size: few
length: 13
DNA: TGTGCCTGGAATCCCTCCTCTGGAAACACCATATATTTT
CDR3: CAWNPSSGNTIYF

D: TRBD2
V: TRBV28
J: TRBJ2-7
size: many
length: 15
DNA: TGTGCCAGCAGTTTGGAGCCCGGGAGGTTTAACGAGCAGTACTTC
CDR3: CASSLEPGRFNEQYF

D: NA
V: TRBV5-4
J: TRBJ2-3
size: many
length: 14
DNA: TGTGCCAGCAGCTCCGGGACGCCCACAGATACGCAGTATTTT
CDR3: CASSSGTPTDTQYF

D: NA
V: TRBV5-6
J: TRBJ2-5
size: many
length: 13
DNA: TGTGCCAGCAGCCCCATCTCTCAAGAGACCCAGTACTTC
CDR3: CASSPISQETQYF

D: NA
V: TRBV21-1
J: TRBJ2-3
size: medium-sized
length: 16
DNA: TGTGCCAGCAGCCCCACCCGACAGCCACGCACAGATACGCAGTATTTT
CDR3: CASSPTRQPRTDTQYF

D: NA
V: TRBV12-2
J: TRBJ2-7
size: many
length: 20
DNA: TGTGCAAGTCGCATAGGGCTACTAGCGGGAGGGCCAATGACCCCCTACGAGCAGTACTTC
CDR3: CASRIGLLAGGPMTPYEQYF

D: TRBD2
V: TRBV13
J: TRBJ2-2
size: many
length: 15
DNA: TGTGCCAGCAGCTTAGGCGGACTAGCGCCCGGGGAGCTGTTTTTT
CDR3: CASSLGGLAPGELFF

D: TRBD2
V: TRBV24-1
J: TRBJ2-1
size: medium-sized
length: 19
DNA: TGTGCCACCAGTGGAGATAGACTAGCGGGATCCAGCACGATCAATGAGCAGTTCTTC
CDR3: CATSGDRLAGSSTINEQFF

D: NA
V: TRBV5-1
J: TRBJ2-1
size: NA
length: 16
DNA: TGCGCCAGCAGCTGGCCTCCGGGAGCGTCCTACAATGAGCAGTTCTTC
CDR3: CASSWPPGASYNEQFF

D: NA
V: TRBV29-1
J: TRBJ2-7
size: NA
length: 11
DNA: TGCAGCGTTGGAGCCCTCTACGAGCAGTACTTC
CDR3: CSVGALYEQYF

D: TRBD1
V: TRBV29-1
J: TRBJ2-5
size: many
length: 13
DNA: TGCAGCGTTGAAGAAAGGGGGCCAGAGACCCAGTACTTC
CDR3: CSVEERGPETQYF

D: NA
V: TRBV7-9
J: TRBJ2-3
size: many
length: 14
DNA: TGTGCCAGCAGCATCACAACTGCGGGGGATACGCAGTATTTT
CDR3: CASSITTAGDTQYF

D: NA
V: TRBV3-1
J: TRBJ2-1
size: medium-sized
length: 16
DNA: TGTGCCAGCAGCCAAGAATACAGGGATTTATACAATGAGCAGTTCTTC
CDR3: CASSQEYRDLYNEQFF

D: NA
V: TRBV3-1
J: TRBJ1-1
size: many
length: 13
DNA: TGTGCCAGCAGCCCCGGACAGACTACTGAAGCTTTCTTT
CDR3: CASSPGQTTEAFF

D: NA
V: TRBV7-8
J: TRBJ1-6
size: many
length: 15
DNA: TGTGCCAGCAGCTTAGCGGGTCAGGTTAATTCACCCCTCCACTTT
CDR3: CASSLAGQVNSPLHF